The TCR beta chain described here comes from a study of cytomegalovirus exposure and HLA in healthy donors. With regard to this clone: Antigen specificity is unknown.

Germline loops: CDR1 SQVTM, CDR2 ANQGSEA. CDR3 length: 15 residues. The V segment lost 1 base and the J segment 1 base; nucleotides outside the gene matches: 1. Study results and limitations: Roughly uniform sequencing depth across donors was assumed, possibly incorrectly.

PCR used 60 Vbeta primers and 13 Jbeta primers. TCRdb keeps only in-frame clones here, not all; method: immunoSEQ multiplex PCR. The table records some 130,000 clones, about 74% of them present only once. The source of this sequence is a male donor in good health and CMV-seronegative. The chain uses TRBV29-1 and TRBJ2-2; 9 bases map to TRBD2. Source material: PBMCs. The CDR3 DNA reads TGCAGCGTTGAAGCAGCGGGAGGGAACACCGGGGAGCTGTTTTTT. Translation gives CSVEAAGGNTGELFF.